This T cell receptor (beta chain) was captured by sequencing in a study of blood T cell repertoires in COVID-19. Measured with immunoSEQ multiplex PCR; TCRdb has only the in-frame clones, and not every one. The sample has around 240,000 clones; approximately 83% are singletons. Germline-derived CDR1 and CDR2 are SGHRS and YFSETQ. With V trimmed by 4 bases and J by 4 bases, 10 bases remained unmatched. The CDR3 runs to 17 residues. The specimen sequenced was PBMCs or T cells enriched from blood (not recorded which). The J gene is TRBJ2-1, the V gene TRBV5-1; 11 positions agree with TRBD2. The TCR was taken from a woman in her forties or fifties who had recovered from COVID-19. For the CDR3, the DNA is TGCGCCAGCAGCAGGACCTCCGGGACTAGCGGATACAATGAGCAGTTCTTC. Its protein is CASSRTSGTSGYNEQFF.